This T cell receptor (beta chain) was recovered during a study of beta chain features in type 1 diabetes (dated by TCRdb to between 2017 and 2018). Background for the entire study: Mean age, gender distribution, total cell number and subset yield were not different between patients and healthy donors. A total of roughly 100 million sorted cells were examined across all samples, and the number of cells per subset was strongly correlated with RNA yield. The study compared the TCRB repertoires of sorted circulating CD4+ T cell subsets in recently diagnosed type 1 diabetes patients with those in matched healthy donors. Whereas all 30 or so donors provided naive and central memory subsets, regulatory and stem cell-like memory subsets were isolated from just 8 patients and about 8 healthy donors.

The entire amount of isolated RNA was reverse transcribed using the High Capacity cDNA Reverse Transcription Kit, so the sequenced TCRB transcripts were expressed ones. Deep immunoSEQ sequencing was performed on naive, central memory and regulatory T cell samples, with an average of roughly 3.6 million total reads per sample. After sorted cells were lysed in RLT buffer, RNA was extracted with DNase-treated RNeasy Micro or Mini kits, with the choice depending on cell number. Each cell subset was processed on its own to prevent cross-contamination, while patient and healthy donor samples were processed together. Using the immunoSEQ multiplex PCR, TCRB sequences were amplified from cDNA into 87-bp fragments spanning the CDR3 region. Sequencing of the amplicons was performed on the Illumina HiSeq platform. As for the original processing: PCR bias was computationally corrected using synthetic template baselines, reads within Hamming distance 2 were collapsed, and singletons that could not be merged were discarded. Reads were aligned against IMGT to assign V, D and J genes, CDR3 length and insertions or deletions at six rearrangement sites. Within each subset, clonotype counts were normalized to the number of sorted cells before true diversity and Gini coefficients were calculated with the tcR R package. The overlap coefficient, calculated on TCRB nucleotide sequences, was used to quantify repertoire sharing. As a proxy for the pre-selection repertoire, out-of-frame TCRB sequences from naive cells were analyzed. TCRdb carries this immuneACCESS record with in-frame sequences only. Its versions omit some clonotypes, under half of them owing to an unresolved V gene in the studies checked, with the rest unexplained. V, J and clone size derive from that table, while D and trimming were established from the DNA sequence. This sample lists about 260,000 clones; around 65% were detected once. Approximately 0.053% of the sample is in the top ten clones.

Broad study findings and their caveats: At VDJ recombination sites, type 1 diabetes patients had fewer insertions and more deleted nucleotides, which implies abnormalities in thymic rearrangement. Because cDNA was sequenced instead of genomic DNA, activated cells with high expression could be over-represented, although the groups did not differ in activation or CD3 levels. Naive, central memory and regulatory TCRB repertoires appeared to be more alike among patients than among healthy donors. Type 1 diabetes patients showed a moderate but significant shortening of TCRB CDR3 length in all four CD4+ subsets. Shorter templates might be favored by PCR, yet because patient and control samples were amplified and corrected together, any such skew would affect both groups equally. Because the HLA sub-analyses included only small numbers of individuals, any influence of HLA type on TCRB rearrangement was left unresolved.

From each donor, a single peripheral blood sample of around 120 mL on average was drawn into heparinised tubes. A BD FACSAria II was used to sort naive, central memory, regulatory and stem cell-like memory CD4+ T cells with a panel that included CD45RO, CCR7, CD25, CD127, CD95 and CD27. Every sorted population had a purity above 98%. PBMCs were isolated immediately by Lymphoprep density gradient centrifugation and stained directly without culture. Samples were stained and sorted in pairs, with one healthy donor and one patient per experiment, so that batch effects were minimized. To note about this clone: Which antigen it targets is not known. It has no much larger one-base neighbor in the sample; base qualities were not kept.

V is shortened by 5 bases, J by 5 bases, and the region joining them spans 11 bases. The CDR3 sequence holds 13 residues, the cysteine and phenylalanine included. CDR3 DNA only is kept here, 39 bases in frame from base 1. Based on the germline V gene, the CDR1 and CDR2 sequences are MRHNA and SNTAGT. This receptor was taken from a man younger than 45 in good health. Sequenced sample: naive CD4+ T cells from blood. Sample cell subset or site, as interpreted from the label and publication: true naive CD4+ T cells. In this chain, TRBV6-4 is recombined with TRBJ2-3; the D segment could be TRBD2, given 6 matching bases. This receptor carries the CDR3 CASSIRRGDTQYF. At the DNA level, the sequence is TGTGCCAGCAGTATCCGGAGGGGAGATACGCAGTATTTT.